This TCR beta chain derives from a study of PD-L1 blockade in urothelial cancer. As to time point: pretreatment peripheral blood. Profiling relied on immunoSEQ multiplex PCR, and the TCRdb table lists in-frame clones only, not all of them. The sample holds 50,000 or so clones, about 82% seen once. Between the trimmed V and J ends, which lost 7 bases and 10 bases, there was a span of 22 bases. This CDR3 comprises 14 residues. Per the germline V gene, CDR1 is MDHEN and CDR2 is SYDVKM. Material: PBMCs, obtained around atezolizumab (anti-PD-L1) treatment. The source of this sequence is a man in his sixties with urothelial cancer. The J gene is TRBJ1-2, the V gene TRBV28; D remains ambiguous. This CDR3 is CASNFGGSRPSYTF. As DNA, the CDR3 is TGTGCCAGCAACTTTGGAGGGAGCCGTCCTTCCTACACCTTC.